This note documents a single T cell receptor beta chain sequence. What it binds is unknown. The table came from immunoSEQ multiplex PCR; TCRdb's copy has only in-frame clones and leaves some out. Of 130,000 to 150,000 clones listed, about 89% are singletons. This record belongs to a study of T cell responses to AZD1222 COVID-19 vaccine. General observations from the study: Donors skewed white British and female; clonal diversity was possibly underestimated. The repertoires were collected only after the peak T cell response.

This CDR3 has 13 amino acids. V dropped 4 bases and J dropped 3 bases, with 10 bases sitting between them. This receptor was taken from an adult in good health. Specimen: peripheral blood, collected on day 0 of MenACWY control vaccination. J is TRBJ2-7 and V is TRBV12-3 or TRBV12-4, with no clear D. CDR3 in DNA: TGTGCCAGCAGTTCCTTGGTCGACTACGAGCAGTACTTC. Translated: CASSSLVDYEQYF.